The 4 T cell receptor beta chains in this list originate from one sample, sequenced in a study of T cell repertoires and HLA-DP antigens. These receptors' antigens are unknown. TCRdb's copy holds only in-frame clones and misses some; the assay was immunoSEQ multiplex PCR. The sample holds some 110,000 clones, nearly 95% seen once. Sequenced material: CD4+ T cells from PBMCs. These receptors were taken from a woman between 18 and 30 years old in good health and CMV-seronegative.

The chain joins TRBV25-1 to TRBJ2-6; D possibly corresponds to TRBD1 (5 bases). Trimming removed 5 bases from V and 0 bases from J, with 17 bases in between. Germline V CDR1 and CDR2: MGHDK, SYGVNS. CDR3 length: 18 residues. CDR3 DNA sequence: TGTGCCAGCAGTCCACGGACACCCGATAGCTCTGGGGCCAACGTCCTGACTTTC. Translation gives CASSPRTPDSSGANVLTF.

V gene TRBV5-1 combines with J gene TRBJ1-1, with a tentative D call TRBD1 (5 bases). Germline lookup yields CDR1 SGHRS and CDR2 YFSETQ. Trimming removed 0 bases at V and 6 bases at J, with 9 bases between. This CDR3 region has 13 residues. The CDR3 region is CASSLAQGAEAFF. As DNA, the CDR3 is TGCGCCAGCAGCTTGGCCCAGGGCGCTGAAGCTTTCTTT.

This clone was seen just once. The chain couples TRBV5-1 to TRBJ1-1, with D possibly being TRBD1 (5 bases). Germline V CDR1 and CDR2: SGHRS, YFSETQ. V shed 4 bases and J shed 1 base, with 14 bases lying between them. The CDR3 spans 15 residues. The DNA for the CDR3 is TGCGCCAGCAGCACCGGGGACTTTGGGAACACTGAAGCTTTCTTT. This sequence encodes CASSTGDFGNTEAFF. Variable domain in full (rest from reference TRBV5-1 and TRBJ1-1): KAGVTQTPRYLIKTRGQQVTLSCSPISGHRSVSWYQQTPGQGLQFLFEYFSETQRNKGNFPGRFSGRQFSNSRSEMNVSTLELGDSALYLCASSTGDFGNTEAFFGQGTRLTVV.

The chain joins TRBV7-2 to TRBJ1-1; TRBD1 might be the D (5 bases). The germline CDR1 and CDR2 sequences are SGHTA and FQGNSA. CDR3 size: 15 residues. The V gene lost 3 bases and the J gene lost 4 bases, with 15 bases spanning the gap. This CDR3 is CASSLGQGLSTEAFF. The CDR3 DNA sequence: TGTGCCAGCAGCTTGGGTCAGGGACTTTCCACTGAAGCTTTCTTT.